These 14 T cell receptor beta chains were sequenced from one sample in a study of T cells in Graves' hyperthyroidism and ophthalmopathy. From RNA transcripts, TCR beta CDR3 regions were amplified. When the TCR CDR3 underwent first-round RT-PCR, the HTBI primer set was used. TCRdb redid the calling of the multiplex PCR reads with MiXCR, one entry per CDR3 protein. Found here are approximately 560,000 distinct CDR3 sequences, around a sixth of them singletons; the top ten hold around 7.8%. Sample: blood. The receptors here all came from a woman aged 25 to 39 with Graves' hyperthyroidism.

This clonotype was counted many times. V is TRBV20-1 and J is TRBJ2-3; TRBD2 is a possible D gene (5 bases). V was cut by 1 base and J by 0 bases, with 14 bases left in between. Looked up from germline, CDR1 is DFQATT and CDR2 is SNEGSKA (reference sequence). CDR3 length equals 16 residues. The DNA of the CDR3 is TGCAGTGCTAGAGCGGGGAACGGATTTAGCACAGATACGCAGTATTTT. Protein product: CSARAGNGFSTDTQYF.

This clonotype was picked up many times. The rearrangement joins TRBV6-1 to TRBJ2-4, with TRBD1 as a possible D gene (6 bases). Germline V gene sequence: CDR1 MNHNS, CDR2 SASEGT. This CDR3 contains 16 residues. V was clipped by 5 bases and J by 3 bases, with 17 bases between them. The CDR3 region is CASSFRTGTGKNIQYF. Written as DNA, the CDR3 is TGTGCCAGCAGTTTCCGAACAGGGACGGGCAAAAACATTCAGTACTTC.

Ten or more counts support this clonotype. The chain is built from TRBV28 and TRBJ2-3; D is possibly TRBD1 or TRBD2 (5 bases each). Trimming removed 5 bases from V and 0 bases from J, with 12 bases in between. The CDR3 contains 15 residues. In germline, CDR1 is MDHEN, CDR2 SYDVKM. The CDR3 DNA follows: TGTGCCAGCAGTAGATGGGGGTCTAGCACAGATACGCAGTATTTT. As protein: CASSRWGSSTDTQYF. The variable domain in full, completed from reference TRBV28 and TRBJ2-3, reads DVKVTQSSRYLVKRTGEKVFLECVQDMDHENMFWYRQDPGLGLRLIYFSYDVKMKEKGDIPEGYSVSREKKERFSLILESASTNQTSMYLCASSRWGSSTDTQYFGPGTRLTVL.

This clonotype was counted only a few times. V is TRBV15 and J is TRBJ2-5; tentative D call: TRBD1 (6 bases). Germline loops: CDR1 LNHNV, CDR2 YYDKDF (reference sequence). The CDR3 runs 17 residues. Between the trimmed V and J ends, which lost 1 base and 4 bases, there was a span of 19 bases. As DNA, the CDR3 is TGTGCCACCAGCAGAGGCAACGGTGGGGGCCGAGGAGAGACCCAGTACTTC. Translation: CATSRGNGGGRGETQYF. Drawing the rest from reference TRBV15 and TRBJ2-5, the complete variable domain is DAMVIQNPRYQVTQFGKPVTLSCSQTLNHNVMYWYQQKSSQAPKLLFHYYDKDFNNEADTPDNFQSRRPNTSFCFLDIRSPGLGDTAMYLCATSRGNGGGRGETQYFGPGTRLLVL.

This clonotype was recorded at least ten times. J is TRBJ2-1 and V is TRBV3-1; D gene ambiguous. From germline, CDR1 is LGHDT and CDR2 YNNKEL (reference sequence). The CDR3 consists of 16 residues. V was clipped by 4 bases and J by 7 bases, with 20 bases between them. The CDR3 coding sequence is TGTGCCAGCAGCCCCCCTGAGGCCCCCGGATGGAATGAGCAGTTCTTC. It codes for CASSPPEAPGWNEQFF.

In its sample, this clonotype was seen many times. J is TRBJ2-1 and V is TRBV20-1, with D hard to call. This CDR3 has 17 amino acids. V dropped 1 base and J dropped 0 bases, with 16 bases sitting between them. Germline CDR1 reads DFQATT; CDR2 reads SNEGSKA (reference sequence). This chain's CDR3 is CSARGLRAVGSYNEQFF. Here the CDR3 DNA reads TGCAGTGCTAGAGGATTAAGGGCGGTAGGCTCCTACAATGAGCAGTTCTTC.

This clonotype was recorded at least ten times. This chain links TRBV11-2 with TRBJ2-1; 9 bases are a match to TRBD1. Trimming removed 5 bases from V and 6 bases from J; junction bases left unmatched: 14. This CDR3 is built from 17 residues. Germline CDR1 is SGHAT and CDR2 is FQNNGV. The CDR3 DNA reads TGTGCCAGCAGCCCTCAAGGACGGACAGGGGCTCTCAATGAGCAGTTCTTC. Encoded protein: CASSPQGRTGALNEQFF. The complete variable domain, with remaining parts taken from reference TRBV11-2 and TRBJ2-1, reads EAGVAQSPRYKIIEKRQSVAFWCNPISGHATLYWYQQILGQGPKLLIQFQNNGVVDDSQLPKDRFSAERLKGVDSTLKIQPAKLEDSAVYLCASSPQGRTGALNEQFFGPGTRLTVL.

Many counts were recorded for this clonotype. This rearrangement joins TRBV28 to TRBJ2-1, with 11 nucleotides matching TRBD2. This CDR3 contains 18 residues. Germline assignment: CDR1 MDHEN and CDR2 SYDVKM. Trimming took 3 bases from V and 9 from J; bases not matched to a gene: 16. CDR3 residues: CASSFLTTSGTGPGEQFF. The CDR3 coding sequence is TGTGCCAGCAGTTTCCTCACGACTAGCGGGACGGGTCCTGGTGAGCAGTTCTTC.

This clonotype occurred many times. The CDR3 here is CASSSPRIETQYF. The DNA of the CDR3 is TGTGCCAGCAGTTCCCCTAGGATAGAGACCCAGTACTTC. V usage is TRBV12-3 or TRBV12-4 and J usage is TRBJ2-5; D unclear. This CDR3 has 13 residues. The V end lost 4 bases, the J end lost 4 bases, and 10 bases lay between the germline ends.

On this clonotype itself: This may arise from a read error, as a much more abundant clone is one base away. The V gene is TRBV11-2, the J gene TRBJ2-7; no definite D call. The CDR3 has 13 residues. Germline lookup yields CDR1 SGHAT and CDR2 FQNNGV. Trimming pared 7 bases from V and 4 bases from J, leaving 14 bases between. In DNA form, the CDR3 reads TGTGCCAGCACCAGGAACGTCGGGTACGAGCAGTACTTC. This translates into CASTRNVGYEQYF.

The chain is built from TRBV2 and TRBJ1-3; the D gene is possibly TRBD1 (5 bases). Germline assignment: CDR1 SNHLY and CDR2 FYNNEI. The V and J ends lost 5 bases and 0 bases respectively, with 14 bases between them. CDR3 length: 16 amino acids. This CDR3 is CASSSFRGGSGNTIYF. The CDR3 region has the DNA TGTGCCAGCAGTTCCTTCCGGGGGGGCTCTGGAAACACCATATATTTT.

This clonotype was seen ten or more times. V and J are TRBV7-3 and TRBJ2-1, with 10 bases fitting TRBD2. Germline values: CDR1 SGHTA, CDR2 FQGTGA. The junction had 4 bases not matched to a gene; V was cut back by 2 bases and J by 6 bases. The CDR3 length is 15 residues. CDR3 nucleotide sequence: TGTGCCAGCAGCTTATCTAGCGGGAGTTTCAATGAGCAGTTCTTC. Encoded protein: CASSLSSGSFNEQFF.

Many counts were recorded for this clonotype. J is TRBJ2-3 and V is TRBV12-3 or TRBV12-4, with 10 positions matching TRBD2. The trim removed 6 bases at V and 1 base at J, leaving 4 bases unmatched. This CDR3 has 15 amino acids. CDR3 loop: CASRAGLAGTDTQYF. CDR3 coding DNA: TGTGCCAGCAGAGCAGGACTAGCGGGCACAGATACGCAGTATTTT.

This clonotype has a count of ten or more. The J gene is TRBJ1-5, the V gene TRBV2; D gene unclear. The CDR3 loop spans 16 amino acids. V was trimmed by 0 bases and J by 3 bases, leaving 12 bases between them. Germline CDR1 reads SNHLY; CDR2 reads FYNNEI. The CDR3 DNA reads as TGTGCCAGCAGTGAAGCGGTCGGGTTGGACAATCAGCCCCAGCATTTT. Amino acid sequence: CASSEAVGLDNQPQHF.